A selection of T cell receptor beta chains follows, all from one sample in a study of CD8+ T cells in alopecia areata. Method: immunoSEQ multiplex PCR; TCRdb's copy keeps in-frame clones and lacks some. This repertoire shows 90,000 to 100,000 clones, approximately 42% found once; its top ten account for approximately 1.5%. The specimen was CD4+ T cells sorted from blood. These receptors all come from a human donor with alopecia areata. Both conserved end residues are part of each CDR3. D genes are given only for firm matches. The size field is filled for only some rows; it gives once, few, many or a size class.

D gene: NA; J gene: TRBJ2-3; clone size: NA; V gene: TRBV29-1; CDR3 DNA: TGCAGCGTTGAAGTCTTCCAGAAGGGCACAGATACGCAGTATTTT; CDR3 protein: CSVEVFQKGTDTQYF
D gene: NA; J gene: TRBJ2-7; clone size: NA; V gene: TRBV4-3; CDR3 DNA: TGCGCCAGCAGCGCCCGTCGGACGTTCTCCTACGAGCAGTACTTC; CDR3 protein: CASSARRTFSYEQYF
D gene: NA; J gene: TRBJ2-1; clone size: few; V gene: TRBV2; CDR3 DNA: TGTGCCAGCAGTGAATTCGGGCGTATGGTCAATGAGCAGTTCTTC; CDR3 protein: CASSEFGRMVNEQFF
D gene: TRBD1; J gene: TRBJ1-1; clone size: few; V gene: TRBV7-2; CDR3 DNA: TGTGCCAGCAGCAGAAGGACAGGGAGAACTGAAGCTTTCTTT; CDR3 protein: CASSRRTGRTEAFF
D gene: NA; J gene: TRBJ2-4; clone size: NA; V gene: TRBV9; CDR3 DNA: TGTGCCAGCAGCGTATGGCAGGGGTTAGCCAAAAACATTCAGTACTTC; CDR3 protein: CASSVWQGLAKNIQYF
D gene: NA; J gene: TRBJ1-5; clone size: NA; V gene: TRBV2; CDR3 DNA: TGTGCCAGCAGGTTTACGACGGCGGGCAATCAGCCCCAGCATTTT; CDR3 protein: CASRFTTAGNQPQHF
D gene: NA; J gene: TRBJ2-3; clone size: NA; V gene: TRBV5-4; CDR3 DNA: TGTGCCAGCAGCTTGGATAGCGAAAGCACAGATACGCAGTATTTT; CDR3 protein: CASSLDSESTDTQYF
D gene: TRBD2; J gene: TRBJ2-3; clone size: few; V gene: TRBV29-1; CDR3 DNA: TGCAGCGGGGAGGGAAGCACAGATACGCAGTATTTT; CDR3 protein: CSGEGSTDTQYF
D gene: TRBD1; J gene: TRBJ2-7; clone size: once; V gene: TRBV11-1; CDR3 DNA: TGTGCCAGCAGGTCCTTGGGACAGGGCCCCTACGAGCAGTACTTC; CDR3 protein: CASRSLGQGPYEQYF
D gene: NA; J gene: TRBJ1-2; clone size: NA; V gene: TRBV2; CDR3 DNA: TGTGCCAGCAGAGCCCAGGGGAGCTACACCTTC; CDR3 protein: CASRAQGSYTF
D gene: NA; J gene: TRBJ1-1; clone size: NA; V gene: TRBV20-1; CDR3 DNA: TGCAGTGCTAGAGGGACAGATGAAGCTTTCTTT; CDR3 protein: CSARGTDEAFF
D gene: TRBD2; J gene: TRBJ2-5; clone size: few; V gene: TRBV28; CDR3 DNA: TGTGCCAGCAGTTCACCCCGGGGGAGGGTCGAGACCCAGTACTTC; CDR3 protein: CASSSPRGRVETQYF
D gene: NA; J gene: TRBJ2-1; clone size: few; V gene: TRBV19; CDR3 DNA: TGTGCCAGTAGTATGGAGTCCGGGACCCAAGAGCAGTTCTTC; CDR3 protein: CASSMESGTQEQFF
D gene: NA; J gene: TRBJ1-5; clone size: few; V gene: TRBV29-1; CDR3 DNA: TGCAGCGTTAGCGATGGGGTTTTGGGAAATCAGCCCCAGCATTTT; CDR3 protein: CSVSDGVLGNQPQHF
D gene: TRBD2; J gene: TRBJ2-2; clone size: few; V gene: TRBV29-1; CDR3 DNA: TGCAGCGTCCGGACTAGTCGTTCGTCCGGGGAGCTGTTTTTT; CDR3 protein: CSVRTSRSSGELFF
D gene: TRBD2; J gene: TRBJ2-3; clone size: NA; V gene: TRBV7-2; CDR3 DNA: TGTGCCAGCACCCCTCCTAGCGGGAGCCCGACAGATACGCAGTATTTT; CDR3 protein: CASTPPSGSPTDTQYF
D gene: NA; J gene: TRBJ2-3; clone size: NA; V gene: TRBV7-2; CDR3 DNA: TGTGCCAGCAGCTATAATATCTTGATTCATACGCAGTATTTT; CDR3 protein: CASSYNILIHTQYF
D gene: NA; J gene: TRBJ2-4; clone size: NA; V gene: TRBV7-2; CDR3 DNA: TGTGCCAGCAGCTTAACCTCAGGGGCCAAAAACATTCAGTACTTC; CDR3 protein: CASSLTSGAKNIQYF
D gene: NA; J gene: TRBJ2-2; clone size: NA; V gene: TRBV7-2; CDR3 DNA: TGTGCCAGCAGCTTAGACATAGCGGTGGAGACCGGGGAGCTGTTTTTT; CDR3 protein: CASSLDIAVETGELFF
D gene: NA; J gene: TRBJ2-7; clone size: NA; V gene: TRBV6-5; CDR3 DNA: TGTGCCAGCAGTTCCCCGACAGGAACTAGCTACGAGCAGTACTTC; CDR3 protein: CASSSPTGTSYEQYF